The 18 T cell receptor beta chains below all came from one sample that was sequenced in a study of Tregs in tolerant kidney transplant recipients. This table comes from immunoSEQ multiplex PCR, and its TCRdb copy is limited to in-frame clones, with some not included. The sample consists of about 66,000 clones, around 90% of them appearing once. This material consisted of CD8+ T cells from blood, taken before the transplant. Receptor source: a human donor who received a combined kidney and bone marrow transplant.

J is TRBJ2-4 and V is TRBV7-8; D not resolved. This CDR3 region has 16 residues. Germline CDR1 and CDR2: SGHVS and FQNEAQ. V was cut by 7 bases and J by 0 bases, with 16 bases left in between. The CDR3 sequence is CASTPLLGSAKNIQYF. The CDR3 DNA sequence: TGTGCCAGCACCCCCCTTTTGGGCTCAGCCAAAAACATTCAGTACTTC.

This rearrangement joins TRBV4-2 to TRBJ2-7, with 7 bases lining up with TRBD1. In germline, CDR1 is LGHNA, CDR2 YNFKEQ. The junction had 4 bases not matched to a gene; V was cut back by 0 bases and J by 2 bases. The CDR3 has 15 residues. CDR3 protein: CASSQDEGQPYEQYF. Written as DNA, the CDR3 is TGTGCCAGCAGCCAAGATGAGGGACAGCCCTACGAGCAGTACTTC.

In its sample, this clone was seen once. This chain uses TRBV9 with TRBJ2-3, with 8 bases that match TRBD1. V was pared by 4 bases and J by 2 bases, with 6 bases of the junction left unmatched. The CDR3 consists of 15 residues. The germline V gene has CDR1 SGDLS and CDR2 YYNGEE. DNA of the CDR3: TGTGCCAGCAGCAGACAGGGGTCTATCACAGATACGCAGTATTTT. It yields the protein CASSRQGSITDTQYF.

The CDR3 DNA is TGCAGCGTTGAAGAATCCGAGTTACTCTATGGCTACACCTTC. It encodes CSVEESELLYGYTF. The rearrangement uses TRBV29-1 and TRBJ1-2; D not certain. The CDR3 is 14 amino acids. In germline, CDR1 is SQVTM, CDR2 ANQGSEA. Trimming cost V 0 bases and J 4 bases, with 12 bases left between them.

V is TRBV7-9 and J is TRBJ2-1; D gene ambiguous. V was cut by 0 bases and J by 10 bases, with 4 bases left in between. Germline V gene sequence: CDR1 SEHNR, CDR2 FQNEAQ (reference sequence). The CDR3 runs to 11 residues. The CDR3, as DNA: TGTGCCAGCAGCTTAGCCCCGGAGCAGTTCTTC. Translated: CASSLAPEQFF.

The chain joins TRBV6-5 to TRBJ2-7, with 8 bases lining up with TRBD2. V trimming: 2 bases; J trimming: 3 bases; junction bases outside the gene matches: 6. The CDR3 sequence is 15 residues long. The germline V gene has CDR1 MNHEY and CDR2 SVGAGI. CDR3 nucleotides: TGTGCCAGCAGTTACGCCGGGGGGGGAGGCTACGAGCAGTACTTC. Its translation is CASSYAGGGGYEQYF.

The V and J genes are TRBV7-2 and TRBJ2-3; TRBD1 is a possible D gene (6 bases). The CDR3 spans 16 residues. The germline V and J ends were trimmed by 6 bases and 0 bases, with 16 bases remaining between them. Germline V gene lookup returns CDR1 SGHTA and CDR2 FQGNSA. CDR3 in amino acids: CASRYKQGSSTDTQYF. The DNA for the CDR3 is TGTGCCAGCAGATATAAACAGGGATCTAGCACAGATACGCAGTATTTT.

V is TRBV13 and J is TRBJ1-2, with no clear D. Germline loops: CDR1 PRHDT, CDR2 FYEKMQ (reference sequence). V dropped 5 bases and J dropped 2 bases, with 15 bases sitting between them. The CDR3 is made up of 15 amino acids. This chain's CDR3 is CASSAWSVKNYGYTF. DNA of the CDR3: TGTGCCAGCAGCGCCTGGTCGGTGAAAAACTATGGCTACACCTTC.

The J gene is TRBJ1-2, the V gene TRBV29-1; tentative D call: TRBD1 (6 bases). This CDR3 is built from 12 residues. V dropped 5 bases and J dropped 7 bases, with 14 bases sitting between them. CDR1 SQVTM and CDR2 ANQGSEA come from the germline V gene. Written as DNA, the CDR3 is TGCAGCGTTCCACAGGGTGAGGTTGGCTACACCTTC. It yields the protein CSVPQGEVGYTF.

This clone has just one count. This CDR3 is also generated by other DNA sequences in the sample. The chain combines TRBV6-5 with TRBJ1-6, with 7 bases aligning to TRBD1. The CDR3 extends over 14 amino acids. With 6 bases clipped from V and 7 bases from J, the junction kept 6 bases outside the gene matches. Germline lookup yields CDR1 MNHEY and CDR2 SVGAGI. The CDR3 bases are TGTGCCAGCAGACTACAGGGGAGGAATTCACCCCTCCACTTT. Protein: CASRLQGRNSPLHF.

This clone occurred once. J is TRBJ1-3 and V is TRBV30; D perhaps matches TRBD1 (5 bases). The germline CDR1 and CDR2 sequences are GTSNPN and SVGIG (reference sequence). This CDR3 contains 19 residues. V was pared by 0 bases and J by 0 bases, with 21 bases between. For the CDR3, the DNA is TGTGCCTGGAGTGTCAGACAGACGCCTTTCACTTACTCTGGAAACACCATATATTTT. Its protein product is CAWSVRQTPFTYSGNTIYF.

The rearrangement joins TRBV4-1 to TRBJ2-5; 7 positions agree with TRBD1. Germline CDR1 reads MGHRA; CDR2 reads YSYEKL. V was clipped by 3 bases and J by 2 bases; unmatched bases: 3. There are 14 residues in the CDR3. DNA for the CDR3: TGCGCCAGCAGCCAGAGACAGGGTCAAGAGACCCAGTACTTC. Translation: CASSQRQGQETQYF.

This rearrangement joins TRBV7-3 to TRBJ2-2, with no clear D. From germline, CDR1 is SGHTA and CDR2 FQGTGA. With 3 bases removed from V and 2 bases from J, the gap between germline ends came to 10 bases. The CDR3 consists of 15 residues. This CDR3 reads CASSFEARNTGELFF. In DNA, the CDR3 is TGTGCCAGCAGCTTCGAAGCTCGTAACACCGGGGAGCTGTTTTTT.

The chain uses TRBV4-3 and TRBJ1-2, with D unclear. From germline, CDR1 is LGHNA and CDR2 YSLEER. Trimming left V 0 bases short and J 4 bases short, with 9 bases between. The CDR3 covers 14 residues. CDR3 bases: TGCGCCAGCAGCCAAGATAACGGAGGCTATGGCTACACCTTC. This encodes CASSQDNGGYGYTF.

The rearrangement uses TRBV9 and TRBJ2-3; 9 nucleotides align to TRBD2. This CDR3 region has 17 residues. Trimming cost V 0 bases and J 0 bases; bases outside gene matches: 5. Germline values: CDR1 SGDLS, CDR2 YYNGEE. In DNA, the CDR3 is TGTGCCAGCAGCGTAGAAAGACTAGCGGCTAGCACAGATACGCAGTATTTT. Protein sequence: CASSVERLAASTDTQYF.

V gene TRBV9 combines with J gene TRBJ2-1; TRBD2 might be the D (6 bases). The CDR3 spans 16 residues. The germline V and J ends were trimmed by 1 base and 4 bases, with 15 bases remaining between them. Looked up from germline, CDR1 is SGDLS and CDR2 is YYNGEE. The chain's CDR3 is CASSVSGGTAYNEQFF. Written as DNA, the CDR3 is TGTGCCAGCAGCGTATCCGGAGGGACCGCATACAATGAGCAGTTCTTC. Drawing the rest from reference TRBV9 and TRBJ2-1, the complete variable domain is DSGVTQTPKHLITATGQRVTLRCSPRSGDLSVYWYQQSLDQGLQFLIQYYNGEERAKGNILERFSAQQFPDLHSELNLSSLELGDSALYFCASSVSGGTAYNEQFFGPGTRLTVL.

The V call is TRBV9, the J call TRBJ1-1, with a tentative D call TRBD1 (6 bases). Germline V gives CDR1 SGDLS, CDR2 YYNGEE. V lost 4 bases and J lost 1, with 11 bases in between. The CDR3 consists of 14 residues. DNA for the CDR3: TGTGCCAGCAGCCCGACAGGTCAGAACACTGAAGCTTTCTTT. Translation: CASSPTGQNTEAFF.

The chain combines TRBV19 with TRBJ2-7; TRBD1 agrees at 7 bases. Trimming took 9 bases from V and 0 from J; bases not matched to a gene: 2. In germline, CDR1 is LNHDA, CDR2 SQIVND (reference sequence). This CDR3 spans 12 amino acids. The CDR3 spells CASGTDSYEQYF. CDR3 nucleotide sequence: TGTGCCAGCGGGACAGACTCCTACGAGCAGTACTTC.